The rows below give T cell receptor beta chains drawn from one sample of a study of spatial heterogeneity in lung cancer. TCRdb itself ran the 5' RACE reads through MiXCR, one entry per CDR3 protein. The repertoire has some 480 distinct CDR3 sequences, 15% to 17% of them found once; the top ten carry about 25%. The sample was lung tumor tissue, taken at surgery. These receptors all come from a female donor with early-stage non-small cell lung cancer. Each CDR3 is given with its conserved first and last residue. The order of the fields is D gene, J gene, V gene, clone size, CDR3 protein, CDR3 DNA. The D gene is left open where the match is weak. Part of the rows lack a size; the others show once, few, many or a class for expanded clones.

D: TRBD1; J: TRBJ1-2; V: TRBV30; size: .; CDR3: CALRSGQGNYGYTF; DNA: TGTGCCTTGAGGTCTGGACAGGGGAACTATGGCTACACCTTC
D: .; J: TRBJ2-2; V: TRBV19; size: .; CDR3: CASTPPPPLNTGELFF; DNA: TGTGCCAGTACCCCGCCACCCCCCCTGAACACCGGGGAGCTGTTTTTT
D: .; J: TRBJ1-1; V: TRBV12-3/TRBV12-4; size: large; CDR3: CASEKGDGNTEAFF; DNA: TGTGCCAGCGAAAAGGGGGATGGGAACACTGAAGCTTTCTTT
D: .; J: TRBJ2-7; V: TRBV10-3; size: few; CDR3: CAITGTQGGEQYF; DNA: TGTGCCATCACCGGGACGCAGGGGGGCGAGCAGTACTTC
D: .; J: TRBJ2-1; V: TRBV23-1; size: few; CDR3: CASSHQQYNEQFF; DNA: TGCGCCAGCAGTCACCAACAATACAATGAGCAGTTCTTC
D: TRBD2; J: TRBJ2-2; V: TRBV9; size: medium-sized; CDR3: CASSASGGDGELFF; DNA: TGTGCCAGCAGTGCTAGCGGGGGCGACGGGGAGCTGTTTTTT
D: TRBD1; J: TRBJ2-5; V: TRBV5-1; size: large; CDR3: CASGPTGQETQYF; DNA: TGCGCCAGCGGCCCGACAGGGCAAGAGACCCAGTACTTC
D: .; J: TRBJ2-3; V: TRBV5-1; size: medium-sized; CDR3: CASSLVWGGPDTQYF; DNA: TGCGCCAGCAGCTTGGTGTGGGGGGGCCCAGATACGCAGTATTTT
D: .; J: TRBJ1-5; V: TRBV10-3; size: few; CDR3: CAISERGLPGDQPQHF; DNA: TGTGCCATCAGTGAGCGGGGGCTGCCCGGAGATCAGCCCCAGCATTTT
D: .; J: TRBJ2-1; V: TRBV20-1; size: large; CDR3: CSGGGPNNEQFF; DNA: TGCAGTGGGGGGGGCCCCAACAATGAGCAGTTCTTC
D: .; J: TRBJ1-3; V: TRBV20-1; size: .; CDR3: CSARVGGGNTIYF; DNA: TGCAGTGCTAGAGTGGGTGGAGGAAACACCATATATTTT
D: TRBD1; J: TRBJ2-3; V: TRBV10-2; size: medium-sized; CDR3: CASSESTGQGKVDGTDTQYF; DNA: TGCGCCAGCAGTGAGTCTACGGGACAGGGAAAGGTAGATGGCACAGATACGCAGTATTTT
D: .; J: TRBJ2-7; V: TRBV28; size: large; CDR3: CASSLGATEQYF; DNA: TGTGCCAGCAGTTTAGGGGCCACCGAGCAGTACTTC
D: .; J: TRBJ1-1; V: TRBV6-6; size: .; CDR3: CASSILVGSSLTEAFF; DNA: TGTGCCAGCAGCATTCTAGTTGGGTCCTCTCTCACTGAAGCTTTCTTT
D: .; J: TRBJ1-3; V: TRBV5-4; size: few; CDR3: CASSLEPGSGNTIYF; DNA: TGTGCCAGCAGCTTGGAGCCGGGCTCTGGAAACACCATATATTTT
D: .; J: TRBJ1-6; V: TRBV20-1; size: hyperexpanded; CDR3: CSARVRQGTGNSPLHF; DNA: TGCAGTGCTAGGGTCAGGCAGGGAACTGGGAATTCACCCCTCCACTTT
D: TRBD1; J: TRBJ2-5; V: TRBV13; size: medium-sized; CDR3: CASSRRTGGETQYF; DNA: TGTGCCAGCAGCCGCCGGACAGGAGGAGAGACCCAGTACTTC
D: TRBD1; J: TRBJ2-7; V: TRBV2; size: medium-sized; CDR3: CASSRDRGSSYEQYF; DNA: TGTGCCAGCAGTCGGGACAGGGGGTCCTCCTACGAGCAGTACTTC
D: TRBD1; J: TRBJ2-3; V: TRBV6-5; size: medium-sized; CDR3: CASSYSTGGGPDTQYF; DNA: TGTGCCAGCAGTTACTCTACAGGGGGCGGTCCAGATACGCAGTATTTT
D: TRBD2; J: TRBJ2-1; V: TRBV29-1; size: medium-sized; CDR3: CSYGLAGNEQFF; DNA: TGCAGCTACGGACTAGCGGGGAATGAGCAGTTCTTC
D: TRBD1; J: TRBJ1-1; V: TRBV13; size: large; CDR3: CASSGEGGTGSGTEAFF; DNA: TGTGCCAGCAGCGGGGAAGGCGGGACAGGGTCGGGAACTGAAGCTTTCTTT
D: TRBD2; J: TRBJ2-7; V: TRBV5-6; size: large; CDR3: CASSPGGPSSEQYF; DNA: TGTGCCAGCAGCCCGGGGGGGCCGAGTTCCGAGCAGTACTTC
D: .; J: TRBJ2-1; V: TRBV6-5; size: large; CDR3: CASAGQWGDEQFF; DNA: TGTGCCAGCGCCGGACAGTGGGGGGATGAGCAGTTCTTC
D: TRBD1; J: TRBJ1-4; V: TRBV12-3/TRBV12-4; size: .; CDR3: CASSSLGQGPGGEKLFF; DNA: TGTGCCAGCAGTTCTTTGGGACAGGGGCCCGGGGGTGAAAAACTGTTTTTT
D: .; J: TRBJ2-7; V: TRBV7-2; size: large; CDR3: CASSLVEEAIPTREQYF; DNA: TGTGCCAGCAGCTTAGTAGAGGAGGCAATCCCCACGAGGGAGCAGTACTTC
D: TRBD1; J: TRBJ2-5; V: TRBV7-2; size: large; CDR3: CASSLGPGGSIQETQYF; DNA: TGTGCCAGCAGCTTGGGGCCAGGGGGCAGTATCCAAGAGACCCAGTACTTC